A single sample is the source of the 11 T cell receptor beta chains below, sequenced in a study of blood T cell repertoires in COVID-19. TCRdb keeps only in-frame clones here, not all; method: immunoSEQ multiplex PCR. This sample yields around 86,000 clones, of which 70% to 85% are seen a single time; over 10% belongs to the top ten. Sequencing was performed on peripheral blood. Receptors were obtained from a human donor in a cohort sampled during active COVID-19.

In its sample, this clone was seen a few times. This chain uses TRBV4-3 with TRBJ1-6; D is possibly TRBD1 (5 bases). CDR3 length: 15 residues. Germline assignment: CDR1 LGHNA and CDR2 YSLEER. Trimming removed 1 base from V and 9 bases from J, with 13 bases in between. Here the CDR3 DNA reads TGCGCCAGCAGCCAAGGGATTCAGGGAGGTTCACCCCTCCACTTT. The encoded protein is CASSQGIQGGSPLHF.

This rearrangement joins TRBV10-3 to TRBJ2-5; TRBD2 matches at 11 bases. The junction had 5 bases not matched to a gene; V was cut back by 3 bases and J by 5 bases. This CDR3 is built from 15 residues. Looked up from germline, CDR1 is ENHRY and CDR2 is SYGVKD. The CDR3 DNA is TGTGCCATCAGTGACCCGGGACTAGCGGTTGAGACCCAGTACTTC. The encoded protein is CAISDPGLAVETQYF.

The V and J genes are TRBV4-3 and TRBJ1-2; unclear D gene. Trimming stripped 0 bases from V and 4 bases from J, with 18 bases between. Germline CDR1 reads LGHNA; CDR2 reads YSLEER. The CDR3 is made up of 17 amino acids. This chain's CDR3 is CASSQEIFEALGYGYTF. As DNA, the CDR3 is TGCGCCAGCAGCCAAGAAATTTTCGAGGCCCTAGGCTATGGCTACACCTTC.

The chain is built from TRBV4-3 and TRBJ1-1, with a tentative D call TRBD1 (5 bases). Germline lookup yields CDR1 LGHNA and CDR2 YSLEER. This CDR3 contains 13 residues. V lost 0 bases, J lost 5 bases, and 7 bases lay in between. The CDR3 loop is CASSQDGGTEAFF. CDR3 coding DNA: TGCGCCAGCAGCCAAGATGGGGGGACTGAAGCTTTCTTT.

V is TRBV6-5 and J is TRBJ2-5; D possibly corresponds to TRBD1 (6 bases). The germline gives CDR1 MNHEY, CDR2 SVGAGI. The V gene lost 6 bases and the J gene lost 2 bases, with 10 bases spanning the gap. The CDR3 runs to 13 residues. CDR3 amino acids: CASSRTVQETQYF. CDR3 coding DNA: TGTGCCAGCAGCCGGACAGTTCAAGAGACCCAGTACTTC.

This clone turned up a few times. The chain is built from TRBV19 and TRBJ2-1; 12 bases are shared with TRBD2. Germline loops: CDR1 LNHDA, CDR2 SQIVND (reference sequence). Trimming cost V 10 bases and J 10 bases; bases outside gene matches: 8. This CDR3 region has 13 residues. This chain's CDR3 is CATSSGRAGEQFF. CDR3 DNA: TGTGCCACCTCTAGCGGGAGGGCAGGGGAGCAGTTCTTC.

This rearrangement joins TRBV5-6 to TRBJ1-5; D might be TRBD1 (5 bases). The germline CDR1 and CDR2 sequences are SGHDT and YYEEEE. The CDR3 runs 18 residues. With 1 base removed from V and 0 bases from J, the gap between germline ends came to 17 bases. The CDR3 bases are TGTGCCAGCAGCTTGAGGAGGTACGGGGGGTATAGCAATCAGCCCCAGCATTTT. Translation: CASSLRRYGGYSNQPQHF.

The chain uses TRBV7-9 and TRBJ1-1, with D unclear. Per the germline V gene, CDR1 is SEHNR and CDR2 is FQNEAQ (reference sequence). This CDR3 is built from 14 residues. Trimming cost V 5 bases and J 1 base, with 11 bases left between them. The CDR3 nucleotides are TGTGCCAGCAGCCCCGGGTTCTCGAACACTGAAGCTTTCTTT. It codes for CASSPGFSNTEAFF.

The chain carries TRBV11-3 and TRBJ2-3, with 8 bases fitting TRBD2. The CDR3 covers 14 residues. Germline lookup yields CDR1 SGHNT and CDR2 YENEEA. Trimming at V came to 5 bases and at J to 4 bases, leaving 5 bases not matched to a gene. The CDR3 reads CASSLTAGADTQYF. CDR3 sequence (DNA): TGTGCCAGCAGCCTCACAGCGGGAGCAGATACGCAGTATTTT.

The chain combines TRBV7-9 with TRBJ2-3; D remains ambiguous. V was pared by 0 bases and J by 0 bases, with 7 bases between. The CDR3 contains 15 residues. CDR1 SEHNR and CDR2 FQNEAQ come from the germline V gene (reference sequence). As DNA, the CDR3 is TGTGCCAGCAGCTTAGCGGCAGTGAGCACAGATACGCAGTATTTT. Its protein product is CASSLAAVSTDTQYF.

The chain is built from TRBV18 and TRBJ2-2; the D is unclear. Trimming took 3 bases from V and 5 from J, leaving 10 bases between them. Germline V gene sequence: CDR1 KGHSH, CDR2 LQKENI. The CDR3 runs 14 residues. The CDR3 loop is CASSPPERTGELFF. The CDR3 DNA sequence: TGTGCCAGCTCACCGCCAGAGCGTACCGGGGAGCTGTTTTTT.